What follows is one T cell receptor (beta chain) and its context. TCR beta chains were sequenced at survey level with immunoSEQ. Data came from immunoSEQ multiplex PCR; TCRdb stores just in-frame clones and leaves some out. This table has around 54,000 clones, approximately 93% appearing once. With 7 bases removed from V and 1 base from J, the gap between germline ends came to 10 bases. Germline CDR1 reads SGHAT; CDR2 reads FQNNGV. The CDR3 totals 13 residues. What was sequenced was PBMCs. This TCR derives from a middle-aged man with rheumatoid arthritis. The genes are TRBV11-2 and TRBJ1-1; tentatively, D is TRBD1 (6 bases). Here the CDR3 DNA reads TGTGCCAGCACCATACAGGGGAACACTGAAGCTTTCTTT. As protein: CASTIQGNTEAFF.